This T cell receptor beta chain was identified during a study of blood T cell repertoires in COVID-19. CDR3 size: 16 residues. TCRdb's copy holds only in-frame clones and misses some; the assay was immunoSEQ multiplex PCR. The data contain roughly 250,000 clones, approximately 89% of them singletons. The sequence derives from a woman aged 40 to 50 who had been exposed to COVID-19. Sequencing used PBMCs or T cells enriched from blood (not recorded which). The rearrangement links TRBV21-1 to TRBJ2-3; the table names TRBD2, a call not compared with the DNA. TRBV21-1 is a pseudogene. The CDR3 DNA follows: TGTGCCAGCAGCCCCTCTAGTCCTCGGCTCACAGATACGCAGTATTTT. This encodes CASSPSSPRLTDTQYF.